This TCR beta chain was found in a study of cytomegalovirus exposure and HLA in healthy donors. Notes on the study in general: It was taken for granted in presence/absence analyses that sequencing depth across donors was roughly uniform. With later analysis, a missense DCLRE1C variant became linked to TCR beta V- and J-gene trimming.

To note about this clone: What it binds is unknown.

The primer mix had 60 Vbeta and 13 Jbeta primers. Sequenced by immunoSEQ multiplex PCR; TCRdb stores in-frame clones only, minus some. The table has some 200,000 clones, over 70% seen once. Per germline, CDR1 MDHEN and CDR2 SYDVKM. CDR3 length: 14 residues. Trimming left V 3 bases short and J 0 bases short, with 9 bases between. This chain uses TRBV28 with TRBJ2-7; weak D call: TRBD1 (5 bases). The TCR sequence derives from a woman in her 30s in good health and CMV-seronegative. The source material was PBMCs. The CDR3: CASSFGAFSYEQYF. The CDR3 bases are TGTGCCAGCAGTTTTGGGGCATTCTCCTACGAGCAGTACTTC.